These 8 T cell receptor beta chains share one sample of origin, sequenced in a study of blood T cells in healthy people across ages. Combining a sample-barcoded 5' primer with a J-beta primer mix, a second PCR ran for about 7 to 11 cycles. TCRdb redid the calling of the 5' RACE reads with MiXCR, one entry per CDR3 protein. The sample includes approximately 690,000 distinct CDR3 sequences, about 53% of them seen just once. The sample consisted of blood. The receptors originated from a man in his 60s in good health.

The chain joins TRBV27 to TRBJ2-5; unclear D gene. This CDR3 is 16 amino acids long. The V end was cut by 2 bases, the J end by 1 base, with 14 bases between. Germline CDR1 MNHEY, CDR2 SMNVEV (reference sequence). The CDR3 DNA sequence: TGTGCCAGCAGTTTAGGGGTAGGCCAGACCCAAGAGACCCAGTACTTC. It encodes CASSLGVGQTQETQYF.

The DNA of the CDR3 is TGTGCCAGCAGTCGGACAGTGGGTAGTGAAAAACTGTTTTTT. Translation gives CASSRTVGSEKLFF. V is TRBV6-4 and J is TRBJ1-4, with a possible D match to TRBD1 (6 bases). Trimming left V 5 bases short and J 7 bases short, with 14 bases between. The CDR3 sequence is 14 residues long. The germline CDR1 and CDR2 sequences are MRHNA and SNTAGT.

The J gene is TRBJ1-5, the V gene TRBV12-3 or TRBV12-4, with D unresolved. This CDR3 contains 13 residues. V was cut by 5 bases and J by 0 bases, with 5 bases left in between. CDR3 sequence (DNA): TGTGCCAGCAGTATTAATAGCAATCAGCCCCAGCATTTT. As protein: CASSINSNQPQHF.

The V and J genes are TRBV2 and TRBJ1-2; D call uncertain. Germline CDR1 reads SNHLY; CDR2 reads FYNNEI. V gave up 5 bases and J gave up 8 bases, with 9 bases separating them. This CDR3 has 11 amino acids. The CDR3 DNA reads TGTGCCAGCAGTCCCTTTGGCGGCTACACCTTC. Encoded protein: CASSPFGGYTF.

This clonotype was recorded a few times. The chain employs TRBV6-5 and TRBJ2-5; the D call may be TRBD1 or TRBD2 (5 bases each). Trimming stripped 2 bases from V and 1 base from J, with 8 bases between. CDR1 and CDR2 (germline): MNHEY, SVGAGI. CDR3 length equals 14 residues. The CDR3 spells CASSYGGSQETQYF. Here the CDR3 DNA reads TGTGCCAGCAGTTACGGGGGTTCCCAAGAGACCCAGTACTTC.

The CDR3: CASSQAGSGGLNEQFF. In nucleotides, the CDR3 is TGTGCCAGCAGCCAAGCGGGTAGCGGGGGGCTGAATGAGCAGTTCTTC. The J gene is TRBJ2-1, the V gene TRBV4-2; TRBD2 matches 10 bases. The trim removed 1 base at V and 7 bases at J, leaving 7 bases unmatched. Germline assignment: CDR1 LGHNA and CDR2 YNFKEQ. The CDR3 is 16 residues long.

The V and J genes are TRBV5-6 and TRBJ2-5; 7 nucleotides line up with TRBD2. V lost 4 bases, J lost 0 bases, and 9 bases stayed unmatched. Germline loops: CDR1 SGHDT, CDR2 YYEEEE. This CDR3 is 16 amino acids long. This CDR3 reads CASSLLPSGDQETQYF. The CDR3 nucleotides are TGTGCCAGCAGCCTGCTGCCTAGCGGAGACCAAGAGACCCAGTACTTC.

This clonotype has a handful of counts. This chain uses TRBV29-1 with TRBJ1-2, with unresolved D. The CDR3 is made up of 12 amino acids. CDR1 is SQVTM, CDR2 ANQGSEA, per germline. Trimming stripped 2 bases from V and 2 bases from J, with 6 bases between. The CDR3 bases are TGCAGCGTTGAATCTGGGAACTATGGCTACACCTTC. Protein sequence: CSVESGNYGYTF. The variable domain in full, completed from reference TRBV29-1 and TRBJ1-2, reads SAVISQKPSRDICQRGTSLTIQCQVDSQVTMMFWYRQQPGQSLTLIATANQGSEATYESGFVIDKFPISRPNLTFSTLTVSNMSPEDSSIYLCSVESGNYGYTFGSGTRLTVV.